This T cell receptor (beta chain) was observed in a study of T cells in Graves' hyperthyroidism and ophthalmopathy (dated by TCRdb to between 2018 and 2020). In terms of the full investigation: Peripheral blood was sampled at the time of initial diagnosis, prior to any treatment. To identify distinguishing TCR V-J signatures, a discovery cohort of 90 to 100 patients was used, comprising 43 with Graves' ophthalmopathy and under 60 with stable Graves' hyperthyroidism. Prospective prediction of ophthalmopathy was tested in an independent validation cohort of fewer than 20 hyperthyroidism patients and 17 patients who later progressed to ophthalmopathy. The roughly 99 discovery patients were divided at random into training and test sets in a 7:3 ratio. In roughly six Graves' hyperthyroidism patients, the study also compared T-cell repertoires from thyroid tissue with T-cell repertoires from blood. Following sampling, methimazole starting at 30 mg daily was given to hyperthyroidism patients, and high-dose intravenous methylprednisolone was given to ophthalmopathy patients. According to the paper, TCR Vbeta CDR3 sequencing was carried out on over 130 peripheral blood samples, which came from some 41 ophthalmopathy, 75 to 80 hyperthyroidism and approximately 17 progressor patients. Findings and caveats that apply to the study as a whole: A 13 V-J signature model separated ophthalmopathy from stable hyperthyroidism, with nearly 90% sensitivity and 81.08% specificity in cross-validation and 80%/75% in testing. Sample size was not statistically predetermined, and blinding of investigators to group allocation was not performed. Most expanded thyroid clonotypes (frequency above 0.001) were also detected in blood, suggesting blood repertoires may reflect thyroid immune responses. In validation, the model predicted progression to ophthalmopathy with roughly 66% sensitivity and less than 80% specificity, a median of 6.5 months before onset.

This clonotype came up many times. Its recognized antigen is unknown. Base qualities are not provided; no much larger clone lies one nucleotide away. From cysteine to phenylalanine, the CDR3 is 15 amino acids long. Left in the record is the CDR3 DNA by itself, 45 bases read in frame from the first base. CDR1 and CDR2, per the germline V gene (reference sequence), are GTSNPN and SVGIG. V was cut back by 0 bases and J by 5 bases, leaving a gap of 16 bases between them. Amplification of TCR beta CDR3 regions was carried out from RNA transcripts. For the first round of RT-PCR on the TCR CDR3, the HTBI primer set was used together with the Qiagen OneStep RT-PCR kit. A second multiplex PCR round built the libraries, followed by size selection and purification. Libraries were sequenced paired-end with 100 bp reads on an Illumina HiSeq2000. The original pipeline was this. SOAPnuke was used to process the raw data, with reads discarded if the reads contained adapters or uncalled bases, had a mean Phred below 15, or lacked an exact constant-primer or identifier match. COPE v1.2.5 was used to merge the high-quality paired reads, and each unique nucleotide sequence was defined as a clonotype. MiTCR v1.1 was used to align the clonotypes against IMGT TRBV, TRBD and TRBJ reference segments. The analysis was restricted to V-J combinations with a frequency above 0.0001, which together covered 99.2% of the repertoires. A TCS score was defined as the ratio of F50 (clonal expansion) to E x V (chaos), with BLOSUM62-based TCRdist applied between CDR3 peptides within each V-J. Welch's t-statistics and random forest reduced roughly 540 V-J features to 10 to 15, which were used in a naive Bayes classifier (R e1071). TCRdb itself trimmed the public reads at Q25 with fastp, ran MiXCR and retained productive beta chains. Rows matching on CDR3 protein sequence are summarized as one entry with the most common DNA and genes. The V and J calls and clone size are TCRdb's, not the authors'. In this sample the table shows more than 600,000 distinct CDR3 sequences, around 15% of which occur a single time. 8.4% of the sample belongs to the ten largest clones.

Stable Graves' hyperthyroidism was defined as no progression to ophthalmopathy during 18 months of follow-up. Hyperthyroidism patients were newly diagnosed, had a disease duration of under 2 months, and were aged 18 to 65 years. The study excluded patients with uncontrolled infections, other autoimmune diseases, pregnancy or lactation. Diagnoses were based on clinical symptoms, serum thyroxine and TRAb, thyroid ultrasound and orbital computed tomography. PBMCs were isolated from more than 9 ml of fresh peripheral blood by Ficoll-Paque density gradient centrifugation. Total RNA was extracted using Trizol reagent, and RNA quality was assessed on an Agilent 2100 Bioanalyzer.

The sequence links TRBV30 to TRBJ1-1; TRBD1 is a possible D gene, resting on 5 matching bases. The sequencing sample was made of blood. This receptor was identified in a man younger than 30 with Graves' hyperthyroidism. The DNA sequence is given as TGTGCCTGGAGTGTACTTGGAAGGGGAGATACTGAAGCTTTCTTT. Translated, it reads CAWSVLGRGDTEAFF. The full variable domain, completed from the reference TRBV30 and TRBJ1-1 proteins outside the CDR3, reads SQTIHQWPATLVQPVGSPLSLECTVEGTSNPNLYWYRQAAGRGLQLLFYSVGIGQISSEVPQNLSASRPQDRQFILSSKKLLLSDSGFYLCAWSVLGRGDTEAFFGQGTRLTVV.